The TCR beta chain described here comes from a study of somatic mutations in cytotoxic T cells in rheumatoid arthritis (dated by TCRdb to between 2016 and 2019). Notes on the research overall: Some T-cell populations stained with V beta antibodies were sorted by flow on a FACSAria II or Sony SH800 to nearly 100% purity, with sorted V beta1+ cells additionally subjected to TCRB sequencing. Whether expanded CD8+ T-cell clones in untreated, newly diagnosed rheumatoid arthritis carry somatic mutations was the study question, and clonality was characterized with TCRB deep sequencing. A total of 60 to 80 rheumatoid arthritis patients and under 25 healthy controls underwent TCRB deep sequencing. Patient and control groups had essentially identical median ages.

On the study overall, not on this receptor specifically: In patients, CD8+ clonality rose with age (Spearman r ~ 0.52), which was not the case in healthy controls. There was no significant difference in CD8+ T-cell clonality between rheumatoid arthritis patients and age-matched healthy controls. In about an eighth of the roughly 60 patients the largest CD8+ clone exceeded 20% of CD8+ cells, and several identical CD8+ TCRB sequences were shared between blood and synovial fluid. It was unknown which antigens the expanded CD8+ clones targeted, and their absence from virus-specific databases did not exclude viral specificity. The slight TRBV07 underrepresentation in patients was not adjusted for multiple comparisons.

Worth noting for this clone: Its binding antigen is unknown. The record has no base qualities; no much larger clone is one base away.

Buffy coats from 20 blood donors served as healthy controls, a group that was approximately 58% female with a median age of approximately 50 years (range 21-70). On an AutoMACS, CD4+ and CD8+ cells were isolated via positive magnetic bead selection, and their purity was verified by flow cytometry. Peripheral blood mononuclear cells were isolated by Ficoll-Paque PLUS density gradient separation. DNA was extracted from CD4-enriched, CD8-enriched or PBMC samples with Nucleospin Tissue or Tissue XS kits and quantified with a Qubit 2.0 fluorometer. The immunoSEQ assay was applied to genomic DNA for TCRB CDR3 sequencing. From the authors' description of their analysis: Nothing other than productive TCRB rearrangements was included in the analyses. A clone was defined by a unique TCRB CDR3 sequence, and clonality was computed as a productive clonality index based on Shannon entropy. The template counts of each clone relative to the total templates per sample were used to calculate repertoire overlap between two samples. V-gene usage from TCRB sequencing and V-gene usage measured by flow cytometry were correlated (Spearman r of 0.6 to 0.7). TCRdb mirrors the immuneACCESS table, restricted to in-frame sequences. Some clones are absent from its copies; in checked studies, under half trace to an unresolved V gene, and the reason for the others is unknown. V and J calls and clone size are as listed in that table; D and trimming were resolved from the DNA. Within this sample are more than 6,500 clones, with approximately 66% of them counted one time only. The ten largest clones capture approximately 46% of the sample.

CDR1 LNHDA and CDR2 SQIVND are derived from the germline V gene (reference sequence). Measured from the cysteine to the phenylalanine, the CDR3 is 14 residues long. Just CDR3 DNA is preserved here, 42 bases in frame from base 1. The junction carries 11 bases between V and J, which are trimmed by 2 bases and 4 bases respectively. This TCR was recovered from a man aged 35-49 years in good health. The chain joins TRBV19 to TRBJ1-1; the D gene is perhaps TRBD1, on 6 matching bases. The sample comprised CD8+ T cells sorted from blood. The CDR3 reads CASSITGGSTEAFF. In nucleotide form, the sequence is TGTGCCAGTAGTATAACGGGGGGCTCCACTGAAGCTTTCTTT. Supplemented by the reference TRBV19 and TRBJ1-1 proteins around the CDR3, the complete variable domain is DGGITQSPKYLFRKEGQNVTLSCEQNLNHDAMYWYRQDPGQGLRLIYYSQIVNDFQKGDIAEGYSVSREKKESFPLTVTSAQKNPTAFYLCASSITGGSTEAFFGQGTRLTVV.